The clone carrying this TCR beta chain was picked up a small number of times. This specimen comes from a study of blood T cells in healthy people across ages. Combining a sample-barcoded 5' primer with a J-beta primer mix, a second PCR ran for about 7 to 12 cycles. Each CDR3 protein is one row after TCRdb ran MiXCR on the 5' RACE reads. This table holds more than 650,000 distinct CDR3 sequences, approximately 24% found once. Germline-derived CDR1 and CDR2 are LNHDA and SQIVND (reference sequence). The V and J ends lost 9 bases and 2 bases, in that order; junction bases with no gene match: 11. This CDR3 contains 16 residues. These sequences were also reported in another study, on T cells of mothers and their children. That source notes: Thymic selection molds TCR recombination products alike in related and unrelated pairs. Related mother-child pairs showed slightly, non-significantly higher overlap than unrelated pairs.

The sample was blood. The sequence was collected from a boy aged 10-17 years in good health. The chain has TRBV19 and TRBJ2-5; 11 bases map to TRBD2. CDR3 amino acids: CASTPSGGLLQETQYF. In DNA, the CDR3 is TGTGCCAGCACCCCTAGCGGGGGGCTCCTTCAAGAGACCCAGTACTTC.